Below are 28 T cell receptor beta chains sequenced from a single sample in a study of cytomegalovirus exposure and HLA in healthy donors. PCR involved 60 Vbeta and 13 Jbeta primers. The repertoire was sequenced with immunoSEQ multiplex PCR; TCRdb's copy has only in-frame clones and lacks some. The table records some 130,000 clones, 80% of them present only once. Sequenced material: PBMCs. The receptors derive from a man aged 25-45 years in good health and CMV-seronegative.

This chain uses TRBV28 with TRBJ1-4; D is perhaps TRBD1 (5 bases). Germline lookup yields CDR1 MDHEN and CDR2 SYDVKM. The CDR3 totals 15 residues. The V end lost 5 bases, the J end lost 1 base, and 11 bases lay between the germline ends. The CDR3 here is CASSRWGETNEKLFF. In DNA, the CDR3 is TGTGCCAGCAGTCGCTGGGGGGAAACTAATGAAAAACTGTTTTTT. Variable domain in full (rest from reference TRBV28 and TRBJ1-4): DVKVTQSSRYLVKRTGEKVFLECVQDMDHENMFWYRQDPGLGLRLIYFSYDVKMKEKGDIPEGYSVSREKKERFSLILESASTNQTSMYLCASSRWGETNEKLFFGSGTQLSVL.

V gene TRBV10-3 combines with J gene TRBJ2-5, with 12 positions matching TRBD2. Germline V gives CDR1 ENHRY, CDR2 SYGVKD. Losses at the gene ends were 6 bases for V and 2 bases for J; bases not matched to a gene: 7. CDR3 length: 16 residues. CDR3 in DNA: TGTGCCATCAGCGTGGACCTAGCGGGGGGGCAAGAGACCCAGTACTTC. Translated, it gives CAISVDLAGGQETQYF.

This clone was detected a few times. The V call is TRBV19, the J call TRBJ2-6; D is ambiguous. Germline V gene data show CDR1 as LNHDA and CDR2 as SQIVND (reference sequence). The V end lost 3 bases, the J end lost 0 bases, and 9 bases lay between the germline ends. The CDR3 totals 16 residues. CDR3: CASSISSYSGANVLTF. The CDR3 DNA reads as TGTGCCAGTAGTATTTCGTCTTACTCTGGGGCCAACGTCCTGACTTTC. The full variable domain, rest sourced from reference TRBV19 and TRBJ2-6, is DGGITQSPKYLFRKEGQNVTLSCEQNLNHDAMYWYRQDPGQGLRLIYYSQIVNDFQKGDIAEGYSVSREKKESFPLTVTSAQKNPTAFYLCASSISSYSGANVLTFGAGSRLTVL.

The chain recombines TRBV4-1 with TRBJ1-4; the match to TRBD1 covers 7 bases. With V trimmed by 1 base and J by 8 bases, 10 bases remained unmatched. This CDR3 region has 16 residues. Germline V lookup: CDR1 MGHRA, CDR2 YSYEKL. The CDR3 sequence is CASSQASAQGREKLFF. Written as DNA, the CDR3 is TGCGCCAGCAGCCAAGCTAGCGCACAGGGGCGGGAAAAACTGTTTTTT.

The gene calls are TRBV9 and TRBJ2-3; D remains unclear. The germline gives CDR1 SGDLS, CDR2 YYNGEE. Trimming took off 3 bases at V and 8 bases at J, with 13 bases between the two ends. The CDR3 is made up of 13 amino acids. Written as DNA, the CDR3 is TGTGCCAGCAGCGCCGGGTGGAGAGGTACGCAGTATTTT. Its protein product is CASSAGWRGTQYF.

CDR3 coding DNA: TGTGCCAGCAGTGGCAGGGCGAACACTGAAGCTTTCTTT. Amino acid sequence: CASSGRANTEAFF. V is TRBV27 and J is TRBJ1-1; maybe TRBD1 (5 bases). CDR1 and CDR2 (germline): MNHEY, SMNVEV (reference sequence). The germline V and J ends were trimmed by 5 bases and 1 base, with 8 bases remaining between them. The CDR3 sequence is 13 residues long.

This chain links TRBV13 with TRBJ2-7; TRBD2 matches 9 bases. Germline CDR1 reads PRHDT; CDR2 reads FYEKMQ (reference sequence). The CDR3 length is 15 residues. Trimming at V came to 5 bases and at J to 1 base, leaving 6 bases not matched to a gene. This CDR3 is CASSPLAGRSYEQYF. Here the CDR3 DNA reads TGTGCCAGCAGCCCCCTAGCGGGAAGATCCTACGAGCAGTACTTC.

V usage is TRBV28 and J usage is TRBJ2-7; D not certain. The germline V and J ends were trimmed by 2 bases and 0 bases, with 11 bases remaining between them. The CDR3 is 15 amino acids. CDR1 MDHEN and CDR2 SYDVKM come from the germline V gene. CDR3 protein: CASSLRPPGSYEQYF. The CDR3 DNA reads as TGTGCCAGCAGTTTAAGGCCTCCAGGCTCCTACGAGCAGTACTTC.

The rearrangement uses TRBV5-6 and TRBJ2-5; no clear D. The better agreement between TRBJ2-7 and the DNA end casts doubt on the J call. Germline V gives CDR1 SGHDT, CDR2 YYEEEE. The CDR3 length is 14 residues. The DNA for the CDR3 is TGTGCCAGCAGCTCCCAGACTGAAGCCTACGAGCAGTACTTC. It yields the protein CASSSQTEAYEQYF.

The chain links TRBV28 to TRBJ1-1; TRBD1 is a possible D gene (5 bases). V lost 8 bases and J lost 1, with 17 bases in between. Germline V gene data show CDR1 as MDHEN and CDR2 as SYDVKM. The CDR3 is 15 residues long. CDR3 in amino acids: CASHLLRGGNTEAFF. As DNA, the CDR3 is TGTGCCAGCCATCTCCTTAGGGGAGGGAACACTGAAGCTTTCTTT.

The CDR3 protein is CASSLAGTRNGELFF. In DNA, the CDR3 is TGTGCCAGCAGCTTGGCTGGGACACGAAACGGGGAGCTGTTTTTT. The genes are TRBV5-4 and TRBJ2-2; maybe TRBD1 (6 bases). V lost 0 bases and J lost 7, with 13 bases in between. This CDR3 is built from 15 residues. CDR1 SGHNT and CDR2 YYREEE come from the germline V gene (reference sequence).

V and J are TRBV30 and TRBJ1-4; tentatively, D is TRBD1 (6 bases). The germline gives CDR1 GTSNPN, CDR2 SVGIG (reference sequence). With 2 bases removed from V and 0 bases from J, the gap between germline ends came to 13 bases. The CDR3 runs to 16 residues. The CDR3 DNA sequence: TGTGCCTGGAGTCCCGACAGGACCGCAACTAATGAAAAACTGTTTTTT. This gives the protein CAWSPDRTATNEKLFF.

This chain connects TRBV11-3 to TRBJ2-7; 11 bases align to TRBD1. Germline trimming cut 4 bases from V and 1 base from J; bases unmatched to any gene: 3. The CDR3 length is 15 residues. Germline V gene lookup returns CDR1 SGHNT and CDR2 YENEEA. The CDR3 sequence: CASSSGQGGSYEQYF. The CDR3 region has the DNA TGTGCCAGCAGCTCGGGACAGGGGGGATCCTACGAGCAGTACTTC.

This clone showed up just once. The V gene is TRBV4-1, the J gene TRBJ2-2, with TRBD2 matching 9 bases. Losses at the gene ends were 4 bases for V and 4 bases for J; bases not matched to a gene: 7. Germline V CDR1 and CDR2: MGHRA, YSYEKL. There are 16 residues in the CDR3. For the CDR3, the DNA is TGCGCCAGCAGCCTCATTAGCGGGAGTAGCACCGGGGAGCTGTTTTTT. It translates to CASSLISGSSTGELFF.

This clone was picked up one time. The chain joins TRBV2 to TRBJ1-4, with D unclear. The CDR3 sequence is 13 residues long. Germline assignment: CDR1 SNHLY and CDR2 FYNNEI. Trimming pared 4 bases from V and 6 bases from J, leaving 9 bases between. The CDR3 DNA is TGTGCCAGCAGTGTTCAGGCATATGAAAAACTGTTTTTT. This encodes CASSVQAYEKLFF.

The genes are TRBV6-1 and TRBJ1-3, with D possibly TRBD1 on 6 matching bases. V shed 4 bases and J shed 0 bases, with 10 bases lying between them. Germline assignment: CDR1 MNHNS and CDR2 SASEGT. The length of the CDR3 is 15 residues. The CDR3 spells CASSVGQISGNTIYF. In DNA, the CDR3 is TGTGCCAGCAGTGTCGGACAGATCTCTGGAAACACCATATATTTT.

The V and J genes are TRBV7-9 and TRBJ1-5; 8 positions agree with TRBD1. The CDR3 length is 16 residues. V lost 4 bases to trimming and J lost 1 base; unmatched junction nucleotides: 6. The germline CDR1 and CDR2 sequences are SEHNR and FQNEAQ (reference sequence). CDR3 DNA: TGTGCCAGCAGCTCTGGACAGGGATGGAGCAATCAGCCCCAGCATTTT. Its protein is CASSSGQGWSNQPQHF.

This CDR3 reads CASSSRVAKNIQYF. CDR3 DNA: TGTGCCAGCAGCTCGAGGGTAGCCAAAAACATTCAGTACTTC. This sequence joins TRBV13 and TRBJ2-4; D is possibly TRBD2 (5 bases). Trimming stripped 4 bases from V and 0 bases from J, with 7 bases between. Germline V CDR1 and CDR2: PRHDT, FYEKMQ (reference sequence). This CDR3 comprises 14 residues.

The chain carries TRBV5-4 and TRBJ2-7, with 7 bases matching TRBD1. The CDR3 runs to 14 residues. Trimming removed 1 base from V and 3 bases from J; junction bases left unmatched: 4. Germline-derived CDR1 and CDR2 are SGHNT and YYREEE (reference sequence). The CDR3 spells CASSLTGVGYEQYF. CDR3 coding DNA: TGTGCCAGCAGCTTGACAGGGGTCGGCTACGAGCAGTACTTC. The whole variable domain, filled in from reference TRBV5-4 and TRBJ2-7, reads ETGVTQSPTHLIKTRGQQVTLRCSSQSGHNTVSWYQQALGQGPQFIFQYYREEENGRGNFPPRFSGLQFPNYSSELNVNALELDDSALYLCASSLTGVGYEQYFGPGTRLTVT.

This clone showed up just a few times. The chain combines TRBV6-1 with TRBJ1-4, with D unclear. Trimming stripped 7 bases from V and 4 bases from J, with 10 bases between. The germline gives CDR1 MNHNS, CDR2 SASEGT. The CDR3 covers 13 residues. CDR3 DNA sequence: TGTGCCAGCACCCGAGGGATTAATGAAAAACTGTTTTTT. Its protein product is CASTRGINEKLFF.

A remark on this clone: Given the absence of the conserved phenylalanine or tryptophan at the CDR3 end, a read error is likely. The rearrangement links TRBV15 to TRBJ1-4; 11 bases map to TRBD1. The germline gives CDR1 LNHNV, CDR2 YYDKDF (reference sequence). The CDR3 sequence is 18 residues long. The trim removed 3 bases at V and 7 bases at J, leaving 13 bases unmatched. The CDR3 DNA follows: TGTGCCACCAGCAGCCCGGGACAGGGGGTCCGCTTAGGTGAAAAACTGTTTGTT. Residues: CATSSPGQGVRLGEKLFV.

The sample holds one count of this clone. The rearrangement joins TRBV18 to TRBJ2-3, with TRBD2 matching over 10 bases. The V gene's germline CDR1 is KGHSH and CDR2 LQKENI. Trimming removed 2 bases from V and 1 base from J; junction bases left unmatched: 6. This CDR3 has 17 residues. CDR3 protein: CASSPGLAGVGTDTQYF. For the CDR3, the DNA is TGTGCCAGCTCACCAGGGCTAGCGGGAGTCGGCACAGATACGCAGTATTTT.

This sequence joins TRBV7-2 and TRBJ1-2; D unclear. The germline CDR1 and CDR2 sequences are SGHTA and FQGNSA. The V and J ends lost 4 bases and 1 base respectively, with 19 bases between them. The CDR3 is 17 amino acids. The DNA for the CDR3 is TGTGCCAGCAGCTCTAGCCGGGCAGGACCTATTAACTATGGCTACACCTTC. Encoded protein: CASSSSRAGPINYGYTF. The whole variable domain, filled in from reference TRBV7-2 and TRBJ1-2, reads GAGVSQSPSNKVTEKGKDVELRCDPISGHTALYWYRQSLGQGLEFLIYFQGNSAPDKSGLPSDRFSAERTGGSVSTLTIQRTQQEDSAVYLCASSSSRAGPINYGYTFGSGTRLTVV.

The chain is built from TRBV27 and TRBJ2-4; 7 positions agree with TRBD2. The CDR3 spans 15 residues. The junction had 3 bases not matched to a gene; V was cut back by 3 bases and J by 1 base. Germline CDR1 and CDR2: MNHEY and SMNVEV (reference sequence). This chain's CDR3 is CASSLSGNAKNIQYF. For the CDR3, the DNA is TGTGCCAGCAGTTTGAGCGGGAATGCCAAAAACATTCAGTACTTC.

Remarks on this clone: Other DNA sequences in the sample encode the same CDR3. The chain recombines TRBV15 with TRBJ1-2; a possible D gene is TRBD1 (6 bases). The V and J ends lost 4 bases and 7 bases respectively, with 13 bases between them. CDR3 length: 13 residues. Germline V gives CDR1 LNHNV, CDR2 YYDKDF (reference sequence). The CDR3 bases are TGTGCCACCAGCACGACAGGCCGGTTTGGCTACACCTTC. Translation: CATSTTGRFGYTF.

The chain uses TRBV6-5 and TRBJ2-3, with a possible D match to TRBD2 (6 bases). Between the trimmed V and J ends, which lost 2 bases and 2 bases, there was a span of 14 bases. Looked up from germline, CDR1 is MNHEY and CDR2 is SVGAGI. This CDR3 has 16 amino acids. CDR3 loop: CASSYGGSLVTDTQYF. CDR3 bases: TGTGCCAGCAGTTACGGGGGGAGCCTAGTCACAGATACGCAGTATTTT.

The chain carries TRBV5-1 and TRBJ1-1; no reliable D call. This CDR3 region has 15 residues. Germline CDR1 SGHRS, CDR2 YFSETQ. V lost 0 bases to trimming and J lost 1 base, with 10 bases between them. As DNA, the CDR3 is TGCGCCAGCAGCTTGGCGGGAGGGCCGAACACTGAAGCTTTCTTT. This gives the protein CASSLAGGPNTEAFF.

In the case of this clone: The same CDR3 also results from other DNA sequences found in this sample. The chain carries TRBV23-1 and TRBJ2-1, with D unresolved. TRBV23-1 is identified as an open reading frame with a role that is uncertain. This CDR3 is built from 14 residues. V lost 6 bases and J 10 bases, leaving 19 bases between the germline ends. CDR3 bases: TGCGCCAGCAGCCATTTGAGTCTTGTAGTGGAGCAGTTCTTC. Translation: CASSHLSLVVEQFF.